Shown below are 9 T cell receptor beta chains from a single sample sequenced in a study of cytomegalovirus exposure and HLA in healthy donors. Data came from immunoSEQ multiplex PCR; TCRdb stores just in-frame clones and leaves some out. The sample includes fewer than 60,000 clones, roughly 89% of them seen just once. The sequencing sample was made of PBMCs. The source is a woman between 18 and 29 years old in good health and CMV-seronegative.

The sample holds one count of this clone. V usage is TRBV11-2 and J usage is TRBJ2-5; 8 nucleotides agree with TRBD1. The CDR3 sequence is 13 residues long. Germline CDR1 reads SGHAT; CDR2 reads FQNNGV. The J segment lost 4 bases and the V segment lost 3 bases, leaving 1 base of the junction unmatched. The CDR3 sequence is CASSFRGPETQYF. DNA of the CDR3: TGTGCCAGCAGCTTCAGGGGGCCAGAGACCCAGTACTTC.

The chain is built from TRBV29-1 and TRBJ1-1; D ambiguous. This CDR3 has 10 residues. Germline CDR1 is SQVTM and CDR2 is ANQGSEA. DNA for the CDR3: TGCACCGGGTCCGACACTGAAGCTTTCTTT. This codes for CTGSDTEAFF.

V is TRBV10-3 and J is TRBJ2-2; 8 bases map to TRBD2. V dropped 5 bases and J dropped 3; count of bases not matched to a gene: 8. Germline loops: CDR1 ENHRY, CDR2 SYGVKD. The CDR3 spans 16 residues. CDR3 sequence: CAISKDPSGYTGELFF. DNA of the CDR3: TGTGCCATCAGTAAGGACCCTAGCGGGTACACCGGGGAGCTGTTTTTT.

The V call is TRBV27, the J call TRBJ2-7, with a possible D match to TRBD2 (5 bases). The CDR3 totals 16 residues. The V end lost 0 bases, the J end lost 0 bases, and 12 bases lay between the germline ends. Germline V gene data show CDR1 as MNHEY and CDR2 as SMNVEV (reference sequence). The CDR3 sequence: CASSLSLGVSSYEQYF. CDR3 bases: TGTGCCAGCAGTTTATCCCTCGGGGTGAGCTCCTACGAGCAGTACTTC.

The chain employs TRBV28 and TRBJ1-5; TRBD1 agrees at 8 bases. The CDR3 length is 15 residues. V trimming: 7 bases; J trimming: 1 base; junction bases outside the gene matches: 6. CDR1 is MDHEN, CDR2 SYDVKM, per germline. CDR3 sequence reads: CASKRTGSSNQPQHF. In DNA, the CDR3 is TGTGCCAGCAAAAGGACAGGGTCAAGCAATCAGCCCCAGCATTTT.

This clone was detected only once. This chain links TRBV6-5 with TRBJ1-4; D might be TRBD1 (5 bases). Trimming took off 6 bases at V and 9 bases at J, with 8 bases between the two ends. Germline values: CDR1 MNHEY, CDR2 SVGAGI. The CDR3 consists of 11 residues. CDR3 residues: CASRQGQKLFF. CDR3 DNA sequence: TGTGCCAGCAGGCAGGGTCAAAAACTGTTTTTT.

The chain carries TRBV29-1 and TRBJ2-7; 7 bases line up with TRBD1. The CDR3 runs to 12 residues. In germline, CDR1 is SQVTM, CDR2 ANQGSEA. Germline trimming cut 4 bases from V and 2 bases from J; bases unmatched to any gene: 2. The CDR3 DNA reads as TGCAGCGTTGCTGGGACAGCCTACGAGCAGTACTTC. This encodes CSVAGTAYEQYF.

V gene TRBV19 combines with J gene TRBJ1-1; D possibly corresponds to TRBD1 (5 bases). V dropped 3 bases and J dropped 4 bases, with 15 bases sitting between them. The CDR3 sequence is 15 residues long. Germline V CDR1 and CDR2: LNHDA, SQIVND (reference sequence). The CDR3 region is CASSIVQGGSTEAFF. CDR3 coding DNA: TGTGCCAGTAGTATTGTGCAGGGAGGAAGCACTGAAGCTTTCTTT.

The V call is TRBV6-5, the J call TRBJ1-1, with no clear D. Trimming stripped 2 bases from V and 8 bases from J, with 15 bases between. There are 14 residues in the CDR3. Germline CDR1 MNHEY, CDR2 SVGAGI. The CDR3 DNA follows: TGTGCCAGCAGTTACAATCTCTTCCGGGAAGAAGCTTTCTTT. It specifies CASSYNLFREEAFF.